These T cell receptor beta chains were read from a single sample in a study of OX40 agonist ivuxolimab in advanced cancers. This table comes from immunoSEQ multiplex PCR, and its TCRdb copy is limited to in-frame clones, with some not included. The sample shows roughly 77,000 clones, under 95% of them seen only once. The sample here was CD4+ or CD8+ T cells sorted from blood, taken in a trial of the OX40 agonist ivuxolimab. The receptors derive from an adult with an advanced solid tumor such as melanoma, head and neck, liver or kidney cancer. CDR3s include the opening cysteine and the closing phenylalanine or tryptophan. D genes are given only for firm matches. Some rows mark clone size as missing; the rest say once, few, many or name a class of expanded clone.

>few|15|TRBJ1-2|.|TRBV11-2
CASSQSGWANYGYTF
TGTGCCAGCAGCCAATCGGGATGGGCCAACTATGGCTACACCTTC
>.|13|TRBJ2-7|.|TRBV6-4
CASSAGFSYEQYF
TGTGCCAGCAGCGCAGGGTTCTCCTACGAGCAGTACTTC
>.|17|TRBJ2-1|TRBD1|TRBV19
CASTPWGTGLSYNEQFF
TGTGCCAGTACCCCCTGGGGGACAGGGCTCTCCTACAATGAGCAGTTCTTC
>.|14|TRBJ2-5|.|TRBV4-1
CASSQGDRQETQYF
TGCGCCAGCAGTCAAGGGGACCGACAAGAGACCCAGTACTTC
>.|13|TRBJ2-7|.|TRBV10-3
CAISEDRTYEQYF
TGTGCCATCAGTGAAGACAGGACCTACGAGCAGTACTTC
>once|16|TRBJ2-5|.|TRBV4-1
CASGPRDGGWQETQYF
TGCGCCAGCGGACCACGCGACGGGGGTTGGCAAGAGACCCAGTACTTC
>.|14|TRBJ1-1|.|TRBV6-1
CASSELGVGAEAFF
TGTGCCAGCAGTGAACTCGGGGTAGGGGCTGAAGCTTTCTTT
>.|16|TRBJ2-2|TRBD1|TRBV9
CASSVLGTGNTGELFF
TGTGCCAGCAGCGTTCTCGGGACAGGGAACACCGGGGAGCTGTTTTTT
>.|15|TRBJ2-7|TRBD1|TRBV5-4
CASSTNRQGIYEQYF
TGTGCCAGCAGCACGAACCGACAGGGGATATACGAGCAGTACTTC
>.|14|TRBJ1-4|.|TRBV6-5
CASREGAPNEKLFF
TGTGCCAGCCGTGAAGGGGCACCTAATGAAAAACTGTTTTTT
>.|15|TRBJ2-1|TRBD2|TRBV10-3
CAISVAGGLGNEQFF
TGTGCCATCAGTGTAGCGGGGGGGCTGGGTAATGAGCAGTTCTTC
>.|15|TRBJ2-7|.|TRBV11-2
CASSLPPGATYEQYF
TGTGCCAGCAGCTTACCCCCTGGGGCTACATACGAGCAGTACTTC
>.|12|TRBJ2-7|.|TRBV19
CASSPGGHEQYF
TGTGCCAGTAGCCCGGGGGGCCACGAGCAGTACTTC
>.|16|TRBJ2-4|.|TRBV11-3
CASSSENDRIQNIQYF
TGTGCCAGCAGCTCAGAAAACGACAGGATTCAAAACATTCAGTACTTC
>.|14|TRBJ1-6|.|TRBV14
CASSPGMYNSPLHF
TGTGCCAGCAGCCCCGGGATGTATAATTCACCCCTCCACTTT
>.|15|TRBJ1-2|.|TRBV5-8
CASSLEVEANYGYTF
TGTGCCAGCAGCTTGGAGGTGGAAGCTAACTATGGCTACACCTTC
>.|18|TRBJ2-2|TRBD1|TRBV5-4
CASSSTTSGTGNPGELFF
TGTGCCAGCAGCTCCACGACCTCCGGGACAGGGAACCCCGGGGAGCTGTTTTTT
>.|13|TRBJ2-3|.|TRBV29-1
CSVWAERADTQYF
TGCAGCGTTTGGGCAGAACGAGCAGATACGCAGTATTTT
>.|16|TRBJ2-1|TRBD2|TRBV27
CASTVLGGSGENEQFF
TGTGCCAGCACCGTACTCGGGGGGTCTGGGGAAAATGAGCAGTTCTTC
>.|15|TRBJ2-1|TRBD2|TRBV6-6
CASSQLAGVGNEQFF
TGTGCCAGCAGCCAACTAGCGGGGGTAGGAAATGAGCAGTTCTTC
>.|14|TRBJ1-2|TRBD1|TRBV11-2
CASSLGQGAYGYTF
TGTGCCAGCAGCTTAGGTCAGGGGGCCTATGGCTACACCTTC
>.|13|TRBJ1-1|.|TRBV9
CASSVSFHTEAFF
TGTGCCAGCAGCGTCTCGTTCCACACTGAAGCTTTCTTT
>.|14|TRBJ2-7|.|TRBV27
CASSFSQGWYEQYF
TGTGCCAGCAGTTTTAGCCAGGGTTGGTACGAGCAGTACTTC
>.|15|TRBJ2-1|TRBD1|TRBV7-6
CASSPHPGTANEQFF
TGTGCCAGCAGCCCCCATCCCGGGACAGCCAATGAGCAGTTCTTC
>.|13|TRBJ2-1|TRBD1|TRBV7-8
CASSLGQGTEQFF
TGTGCCAGCAGCTTAGGACAGGGAACTGAGCAGTTCTTC
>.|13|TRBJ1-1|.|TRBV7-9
CASSSRELAEAFF
TGTGCCAGCAGCTCCAGGGAGTTAGCTGAAGCTTTCTTT
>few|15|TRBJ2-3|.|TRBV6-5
CASSYVGERTDTQYF
TGTGCCAGCAGTTACGTTGGGGAACGCACAGATACGCAGTATTTT
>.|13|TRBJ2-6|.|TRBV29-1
CSVSLSGANVLTF
TGCAGCGTCAGTCTTTCTGGGGCCAACGTCCTGACTTTC
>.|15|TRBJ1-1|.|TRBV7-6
CASSLSVTGNTEAFF
TGTGCCAGCAGCTTATCCGTTACAGGGAACACTGAAGCTTTCTTT
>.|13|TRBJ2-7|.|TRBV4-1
CASSHRDVYEQYF
TGCGCCAGCAGCCACCGAGATGTCTACGAGCAGTACTTC
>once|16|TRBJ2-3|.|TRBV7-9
CASSLRLAIGTDTQYF
TGTGCCAGCAGCTTACGGCTAGCGATCGGCACAGATACGCAGTATTTT
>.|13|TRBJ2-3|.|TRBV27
CASSSPGTDTQYF
TGTGCCAGCAGTTCTCCGGGCACAGATACGCAGTATTTT
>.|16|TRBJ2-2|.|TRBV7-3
CASSLGAPAYTGELFF
TGTGCCAGCAGCTTAGGTGCCCCAGCGTACACCGGGGAGCTGTTTTTT
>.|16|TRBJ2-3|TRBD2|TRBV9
CASSATGTSVPDTQYF
TGTGCCAGCAGCGCTACCGGGACTAGCGTCCCCGATACGCAGTATTTT
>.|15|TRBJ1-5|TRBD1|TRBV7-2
CASSYDRGGWQPQHF
TGTGCCAGCAGCTACGACAGGGGAGGATGGCAGCCCCAGCATTTT
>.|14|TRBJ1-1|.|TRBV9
CASSPGGGGTEAFF
TGTGCCAGCAGCCCCGGTGGAGGGGGCACTGAAGCTTTCTTT
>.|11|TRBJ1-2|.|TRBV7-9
CASSDREQHSF
TGTGCCAGCAGCGATCGGGAACAACACTCCTTC
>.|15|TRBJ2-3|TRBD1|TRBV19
CASSPSQTGLDTQYF
TGTGCCAGTAGTCCCTCTCAGACAGGGTTGGATACGCAGTATTTT
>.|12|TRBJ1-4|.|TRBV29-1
CSSAGDDEKLFF
TGCAGCTCCGCGGGTGACGATGAAAAACTGTTTTTT
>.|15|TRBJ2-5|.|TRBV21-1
CASRIPGQGEKTQYF
TGTGCCAGCAGGATACCGGGACAGGGGGAAAAGACCCAGTACTTC
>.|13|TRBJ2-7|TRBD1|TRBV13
CASRGTESYEQYF
TGTGCCAGCAGAGGGACAGAGTCTTACGAGCAGTACTTC
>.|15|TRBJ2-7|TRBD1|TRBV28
CASSYGQGATYEQYF
TGTGCCAGCAGTTACGGACAGGGGGCGACCTACGAGCAGTACTTC
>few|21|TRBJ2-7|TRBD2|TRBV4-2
CASSQGAPGQGLAGAGYEQYF
TGTGCCAGCAGCCAAGGGGCTCCGGGACAGGGACTAGCGGGGGCCGGGTACGAGCAGTACTTC
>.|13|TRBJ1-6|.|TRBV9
CASSGTSGSPLHF
TGTGCCAGCAGCGGGACCTCGGGTTCACCCCTCCACTTT
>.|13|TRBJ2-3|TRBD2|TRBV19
CASSGGASDTQYF
TGTGCCAGTAGCGGGGGGGCTTCAGATACGCAGTATTTT
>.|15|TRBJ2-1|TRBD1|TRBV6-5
CASSHGQGGIYEQFF
TGTGCCAGCAGTCACGGACAGGGTGGAATTTATGAGCAGTTCTTC